This is a list of T cell receptor beta chains from one sample in a study of cytomegalovirus exposure and HLA in healthy donors. Libraries were prepared by immunoSEQ multiplex PCR; TCRdb keeps only in-frame clonotypes and omits some of them. Seen here are some 180,000 clones, about 90% observed once, and the top ten hold roughly 0.2%. Sample: PBMCs. The receptors were sampled from a girl less than two years old in good health and CMV-seronegative. Both conserved end residues are part of each CDR3. The D gene is left open where the match is weak. Size tells how often a clone was seen (once, few, many) or the class of an expanded clone, and some rows leave it out.

D gene,clone size,V gene,J gene,CDR3 protein,CDR3 DNA
TRBD2,-,TRBV6-5,TRBJ2-3,CASRKSGRSTDTQYF,TGTGCCAGCAGAAAAAGCGGGAGGTCCACAGATACGCAGTATTTT
-,-,TRBV4-1,TRBJ1-3,CASSQRTGGNTIYF,TGCGCCAGCAGCCAAAGAACAGGGGGAAACACCATATATTTT
-,-,TRBV29-1,TRBJ1-1,CSVEDRGEAFF,TGCAGCGTTGAAGATCGAGGTGAAGCTTTCTTT
-,-,TRBV7-8,TRBJ1-2,CASSLAGGVGYGYTF,TGTGCCAGCAGCTTAGCTGGAGGGGTCGGCTATGGCTACACCTTC
TRBD1,-,TRBV10-3,TRBJ2-2,CATRQGDSGELFF,TGTGCCACGCGACAGGGAGATTCCGGGGAGCTGTTTTTT
TRBD1,-,TRBV4-3,TRBJ2-7,CASSQEDRGLEQYF,TGCGCCAGCAGCCAAGAGGACAGGGGGCTCGAGCAGTACTTC
-,-,TRBV5-1,TRBJ2-5,CASSLRQGGGETQYF,TGCGCCAGCAGCTTAAGACAGGGAGGCGGAGAGACCCAGTACTTC
-,-,TRBV7-8,TRBJ1-3,CASSFFRRDVGVIGNTIYF,TGTGCCAGCAGCTTTTTTAGGCGGGATGTAGGGGTAATTGGAAACACCATATATTTT
TRBD2,-,TRBV9,TRBJ2-2,CASSVELAGAGELFF,TGTGCCAGCAGCGTAGAACTAGCGGGAGCCGGGGAGCTGTTTTTT
-,-,TRBV5-6,TRBJ2-1,CASSSRGSYNEQFF,TGTGCCAGCAGCTCTAGGGGTTCCTACAATGAGCAGTTCTTC
TRBD2,once,TRBV9,TRBJ2-1,CASSVDRLAGSDEQFF,TGTGCCAGCAGCGTAGACAGACTAGCGGGAAGCGATGAGCAGTTCTTC
TRBD2,once,TRBV7-2,TRBJ2-1,CASSLALGTSGEQFF,TGTGCCAGCAGCTTAGCCCTGGGGACTAGCGGTGAGCAGTTCTTC
-,-,TRBV2,TRBJ1-1,CASWAGRGNTEAFF,TGTGCCAGCTGGGCGGGACGGGGGAACACTGAAGCTTTCTTT
-,-,TRBV9,TRBJ2-5,CASSVSGPGEETQYF,TGTGCCAGCAGCGTGAGCGGCCCGGGGGAAGAGACCCAGTACTTC
-,-,TRBV30,TRBJ2-7,CAWSGPKVAAPYEQYF,TGTGCCTGGAGTGGCCCAAAGGTAGCGGCTCCCTACGAGCAGTACTTC
-,-,TRBV15,TRBJ1-2,CATSRDSSGFGYGYTF,TGTGCCACCAGCAGAGACTCCTCGGGATTTGGCTATGGCTACACCTTC
TRBD2,-,TRBV10-3,TRBJ2-1,CAISASGRPSADEQFF,TGTGCCATCAGTGCTAGCGGGAGACCTAGTGCCGATGAGCAGTTCTTC
TRBD1,-,TRBV30,TRBJ1-6,CAWEGAINSPLHF,TGTGCCTGGGAGGGGGCGATTAATTCACCCCTCCACTTT
-,-,TRBV12-5,TRBJ1-6,CASGLGANREINSPLHF,TGTGCTAGTGGTTTGGGCGCTAACAGGGAGATTAATTCACCCCTCCACTTT
TRBD1,-,TRBV2,TRBJ2-5,CAARRGLQETQYF,TGTGCCGCGCGCAGGGGGCTCCAAGAGACCCAGTACTTC
TRBD1,-,TRBV15,TRBJ2-7,CATSRDGTGGYEQYF,TGTGCCACCAGCAGAGATGGGACAGGGGGTTACGAGCAGTACTTC
TRBD1,-,TRBV19,TRBJ2-7,CASSIRQGKYEQYF,TGTGCCAGTAGTATTCGACAGGGCAAGTACGAGCAGTACTTC
-,-,TRBV15,TRBJ2-3,CATSRVSDRNRDTQYF,TGTGCCACCAGCAGAGTGTCAGACAGGAACAGGGATACGCAGTATTTT
-,-,TRBV27,TRBJ2-1,CASSRVGGPGGSSYNEQFF,TGTGCCAGCAGTCGTGTGGGGGGGCCCGGCGGGAGCTCCTACAATGAGCAGTTCTTC
-,-,TRBV9,TRBJ1-1,CASSEAKRAFF,TGTGCCAGCAGCGAGGCCAAGCGGGCTTTCTTT
TRBD2,-,TRBV9,TRBJ2-1,CASTESGTTNNEQFF,TGTGCCAGCACCGAATCCGGGACTACCAACAATGAGCAGTTCTTC
TRBD2,-,TRBV4-2,TRBJ2-1,CASSPLAVDVNEQFF,TGTGCCAGCAGCCCCCTAGCGGTGGATGTCAATGAGCAGTTCTTC
TRBD1,-,TRBV9,TRBJ2-1,CASSVLTGQKQFF,TGTGCCAGCAGCGTTTTAACGGGACAGAAGCAGTTCTTC
-,-,TRBV5-1,TRBJ2-7,CASSPRTGYEQYF,TGCGCCAGCAGCCCCCGGACTGGCTACGAGCAGTACTTC
TRBD2,-,TRBV11-2,TRBJ2-7,CASSLGGLAGGTVYEQYF,TGTGCCAGCAGCTTAGGGGGACTAGCGGGAGGCACCGTCTACGAGCAGTACTTC
TRBD2,few,TRBV2,TRBJ2-5,CASSPLSGGAQETQYF,TGTGCCAGCAGTCCCTTGAGCGGGGGCGCCCAAGAGACCCAGTACTTC
-,once,TRBV9,TRBJ2-2,CASSVVKDRSLYRAGELFF,TGTGCCAGCAGCGTAGTCAAAGACAGGTCCCTCTATAGGGCCGGGGAGCTGTTTTTT
TRBD2,-,TRBV5-5,TRBJ2-2,CASSSPGTSGSETGELFF,TGTGCCAGCAGCTCTCCCGGGACTAGCGGGAGTGAAACCGGGGAGCTGTTTTTT
TRBD1,few,TRBV4-1,TRBJ1-2,CASSPSRDRGLNYGYTF,TGCGCCAGCAGCCCCTCTCGGGACAGGGGACTTAACTATGGCTACACCTTC
-,-,TRBV29-1,TRBJ1-1,CSVAPVVLNTEAFF,TGCAGCGTTGCCCCGGTCGTACTGAACACTGAAGCTTTCTTT
-,-,TRBV19,TRBJ2-5,CASSITPGAETQYF,TGTGCCAGTAGTATAACCCCAGGGGCGGAGACCCAGTACTTC
TRBD1,-,TRBV7-9,TRBJ1-2,CSSSPSGGPHGYTF,TGTTCCAGCAGCCCTTCAGGGGGGCCCCATGGCTACACCTTC